Only a few counts were recorded for the clone carrying this TCR beta chain. CDR1 SGHNT and CDR2 YYREEE come from the germline V gene (reference sequence). The CDR3 has 14 residues. Between the trimmed V and J ends, which lost 0 bases and 8 bases, there was a span of 14 bases. This record belongs to a study of blood T cell repertoires in COVID-19. On the study more broadly: COVID-19 samples collected from the United States, Italy and Spain covered acute and convalescent phases. In each case, the material was cDNA or gDNA derived from T cells, B-cell-depleted T cells, or PBMCs.

In the study's own analysis: The authors estimated nucleated cell counts from reference gene primer amplification. TCRdb's table, derived via immunoSEQ multiplex PCR, lists solely in-frame clones and lacks some. D and trimming were read from the DNA, whereas the V and J calls and clone size are those reported in that table. Of under 35,000 clones listed, roughly 85% are singletons. The TCR sequence derives from a woman between 55 and 75 years old with active COVID-19. The rearrangement uses TRBV5-4 and TRBJ1-2; possible D gene TRBD1, 6 bases. Source material: peripheral blood. CDR3 in amino acids: CASSLEQGLGGYTF. CDR3 nucleotides: TGTGCCAGCAGCTTGGAACAGGGTCTAGGAGGCTACACCTTC.